A single sample gave rise to the 22 T cell receptor beta chains below, sequenced in a study of blood T cell repertoires in COVID-19. The protocol was immunoSEQ multiplex PCR, while the TCRdb copy is restricted to in-frame clones and leaves out a portion. Here the sample spans 290,000 or so clones, around 87% being singletons. Sequenced: peripheral blood. These TCRs come from a man between 70 and 80 years old with acute or convalescent COVID-19.

The gene calls are TRBV2 and TRBJ2-7, with TRBD2 identical over 7 bases. The CDR3 contains 16 residues. Per the germline V gene, CDR1 is SNHLY and CDR2 is FYNNEI. The ends lost 4 bases at V and 4 bases at J; junction bases unmatched: 13. In nucleotides, the CDR3 is TGTGCCAGCAGTGGGATTGGGGCGGGAGTAACTTACGAGCAGTACTTC. Its protein product is CASSGIGAGVTYEQYF.

The chain carries TRBV2 and TRBJ2-1, with TRBD2 matching 7 bases. The CDR3 contains 15 residues. The V gene's germline CDR1 is SNHLY and CDR2 FYNNEI. With 5 bases clipped from V and 0 bases from J, the junction kept 4 bases outside the gene matches. The CDR3 spells CASSRASGSYNEQFF. The CDR3 bases are TGTGCCAGCAGTCGCGCTAGCGGCTCCTACAATGAGCAGTTCTTC.

This chain uses TRBV6-4 with TRBJ2-3; D uncertain. CDR1 MRHNA and CDR2 SNTAGT come from the germline V gene. Trimming took off 0 bases at V and 2 bases at J, with 15 bases between the two ends. The CDR3 extends over 17 amino acids. The CDR3 DNA sequence: TGTGCCAGCAGTGACTCGCGGTACCGGCGGCTCACAGATACGCAGTATTTT. Translation gives CASSDSRYRRLTDTQYF.

Comments on this clone: Other DNA sequences in this sample translate to the same CDR3. This chain joins TRBV29-1 and TRBJ2-7; the match to TRBD1 covers 7 bases. The length of the CDR3 is 14 residues. V dropped 3 bases and J dropped 4; count of bases not matched to a gene: 9. Looked up from germline, CDR1 is SQVTM and CDR2 is ANQGSEA. CDR3 loop: CSVDVAGGRYEQYF. CDR3 nucleotides: TGCAGCGTTGATGTGGCAGGGGGTCGTTACGAGCAGTACTTC.

V usage is TRBV7-2 and J usage is TRBJ1-2; maybe TRBD1 (5 bases). The CDR3 runs to 16 residues. The germline CDR1 and CDR2 sequences are SGHTA and FQGNSA. Trimming left V 0 bases short and J 0 bases short, with 11 bases between. CDR3 coding DNA: TGTGCCAGCAGCTTAGCGCCGGGACTAACTAACTATGGCTACACCTTC. Residues: CASSLAPGLTNYGYTF.

J is TRBJ2-2 and V is TRBV3-1 (or the pseudogene TRBV3-2), with D perhaps matching TRBD1 (6 bases). Germline V lookup: CDR1 LGHDT, CDR2 YNNKEL (reference sequence). The CDR3 extends over 16 amino acids. V lost 7 bases and J lost 1, with 16 bases in between. The CDR3 DNA reads TGTGCCAGCACAAAAGGGGGTTCCTTGAACACCGGGGAGCTGTTTTTT. This gives the protein CASTKGGSLNTGELFF.

The V call is TRBV3-1 (or the pseudogene TRBV3-2), the J call TRBJ1-1; D ambiguous. V was pared by 4 bases and J by 0 bases, with 18 bases between. This CDR3 region has 17 residues. Germline assignment: CDR1 LGHDT and CDR2 YNNKEL (reference sequence). As DNA, the CDR3 is TGTGCCAGCAGCCCACCTTCGGATTGGGAGTTGAACACTGAAGCTTTCTTT. It encodes CASSPPSDWELNTEAFF.

In its sample, this clone was seen once. J is TRBJ2-7 and V is TRBV4-2; 14 positions agree with TRBD2. V lost 5 bases to trimming and J lost 0 bases; unmatched junction nucleotides: 0. The CDR3 length is 15 residues. CDR1 and CDR2 (germline): LGHNA, YNFKEQ. CDR3: CASSGTSGSSYEQYF. In nucleotides, the CDR3 is TGTGCCAGCAGCGGGACTAGCGGGAGCTCCTACGAGCAGTACTTC.

The genes are TRBV3-1 (or the pseudogene TRBV3-2) and TRBJ2-3; D perhaps matches TRBD1 (6 bases). CDR3 length: 13 amino acids. Trimming left V 9 bases short and J 1 base short, with 11 bases between. Germline CDR1 reads LGHDT; CDR2 reads YNNKEL (reference sequence). CDR3 nucleotides: TGTGCCAGTGGGACAATGGGCACAGATACGCAGTATTTT. Translation gives CASGTMGTDTQYF.

The chain carries TRBV11-3 and TRBJ2-1; 7 bases align to TRBD1. The length of the CDR3 is 16 residues. The V gene's germline CDR1 is SGHNT and CDR2 YENEEA. V trimming: 4 bases; J trimming: 0 bases; junction bases outside the gene matches: 6. CDR3 residues: CASSYGQESSYNEQFF. Written as DNA, the CDR3 is TGTGCCAGCAGCTATGGACAGGAAAGCTCCTACAATGAGCAGTTCTTC. The full variable domain, with the rest looked up from reference TRBV11-3 and TRBJ2-1, is EAGVVQSPRYKIIEKKQPVAFWCNPISGHNTLYWYLQNLGQGPELLIRYENEEAVDDSQLPKDRFSAERLKGVDSTLKIQPAELGDSAVYLCASSYGQESSYNEQFFGPGTRLTVL.

The chain recombines TRBV6-5 with TRBJ1-5, with a tentative D call TRBD1 (6 bases). This CDR3 region has 13 residues. Deletions cut 7 bases from V and 3 bases from J, with 10 bases between. Germline CDR1 reads MNHEY; CDR2 reads SVGAGI. The CDR3 DNA sequence: TGTGCCAGCAAGGGGGGGGCCAATCAGCCCCAGCATTTT. It translates to CASKGGANQPQHF.

V and J are TRBV18 and TRBJ2-1, with 9 bases that match TRBD1. The CDR3 totals 17 residues. Germline V gives CDR1 KGHSH, CDR2 LQKENI. V gave up 5 bases and J gave up 0 bases; unmatched junction bases: 8. Written as DNA, the CDR3 is TGTGCCAGCTCATCACAGGGGGCGTCCAGCTCCTACAATGAGCAGTTCTTC. Protein product: CASSSQGASSSYNEQFF.

The genes are TRBV6-2 or TRBV6-3 and TRBJ1-1, with TRBD1 identical over 8 bases. The CDR3 sequence is 17 residues long. After removal of 0 bases from V and 3 bases from J, the junction contained 9 bases not matched to a gene. Germline values: CDR1 MNHEY, CDR2 SVGEGT. The CDR3 region has the DNA TGTGCCAGCAGTTACTCGAGCAGGGGGCGAAGTCACACTGAAGCTTTCTTT. Translating it yields CASSYSSRGRSHTEAFF.

This clone was observed a single time. The chain links TRBV5-1 to TRBJ2-7; no firm D call. Germline V gene lookup returns CDR1 SGHRS and CDR2 YFSETQ. V gave up 3 bases and J gave up 4 bases, with 14 bases separating them. CDR3 length: 14 amino acids. CDR3 protein: CASSSGELGYEQYF. The CDR3 DNA reads as TGCGCCAGCAGCTCCGGAGAGTTAGGTTACGAGCAGTACTTC.

This clone was seen a single time. The V and J genes are TRBV7-2 and TRBJ2-1, with TRBD2 as a possible D gene (7 bases). Germline V gene data show CDR1 as SGHTA and CDR2 as FQGNSA. CDR3 length equals 12 residues. V was shortened by 6 bases and J by 7 bases, with 10 bases between the two germline ends. The CDR3 bases are TGTGCCAGCAGAGAGGGGGGGAATGAGCAGTTCTTC. This encodes CASREGGNEQFF.

The chain employs TRBV30 and TRBJ2-7, with 7 bases fitting TRBD1. There are 14 residues in the CDR3. Trimming removed 2 bases from V and 3 bases from J; junction bases left unmatched: 7. The germline gives CDR1 GTSNPN, CDR2 SVGIG (reference sequence). The DNA of the CDR3 is TGTGCCTGGAGTTCCCGGGACAGACTCTACGAGCAGTACTTC. Protein sequence: CAWSSRDRLYEQYF.

The V call is TRBV6-2 or TRBV6-3, the J call TRBJ1-5, with D perhaps matching TRBD1 (6 bases). The germline gives CDR1 MNHEY, CDR2 SVGEGT. The CDR3 has 14 amino acids. Trimming left V 0 bases short and J 6 bases short, with 9 bases between. CDR3 amino acids: CASSYSSRGQPQHF. CDR3 coding DNA: TGTGCCAGCAGTTACTCGAGCAGGGGTCAGCCCCAGCATTTT.

The chain combines TRBV10-3 with TRBJ2-7; the D gene is possibly TRBD1 (5 bases). CDR3 length equals 11 residues. V was pared by 6 bases and J by 6 bases, with 9 bases between. Germline-derived CDR1 and CDR2 are ENHRY and SYGVKD. The CDR3 DNA sequence: TGTGCCATCAGAGATACAGGCGAGCAGTACTTC. This sequence encodes CAIRDTGEQYF.

The chain couples TRBV7-9 to TRBJ2-1, with D perhaps TRBD1 (6 bases). The germline gives CDR1 SEHNR, CDR2 FQNEAQ (reference sequence). The ends were cut back, 2 bases at V and 6 bases at J, with 14 bases in the middle. The CDR3 length is 15 residues. CDR3 DNA sequence: TGTGCCAGCAGCTTAAGTCAGGGGATCAGCAATGAGCAGTTCTTC. Protein sequence: CASSLSQGISNEQFF.

The chain recombines TRBV4-3 with TRBJ2-3, with D tentatively TRBD2 (6 bases). This CDR3 contains 17 residues. Germline CDR1 reads LGHNA; CDR2 reads YSLEER. The ends were cut back, 1 base at V and 0 bases at J, with 14 bases in the middle. CDR3 amino acids: CASSQAPSSGSTDTQYF. Here the CDR3 DNA reads TGCGCCAGCAGCCAAGCCCCTTCCAGCGGGAGCACAGATACGCAGTATTTT.

The chain uses TRBV5-1 and TRBJ2-3, with a weak D call TRBD2 (5 bases). Trimming shortened V by 0 bases and J by 2 bases, and 10 bases separated the two germline ends. This CDR3 has 15 amino acids. Germline CDR1 SGHRS, CDR2 YFSETQ. The CDR3 coding sequence is TGCGCCAGCAGCTTGGGTCGGGGTTCCACAGATACGCAGTATTTT. It codes for CASSLGRGSTDTQYF.

The gene calls are TRBV6-2 or TRBV6-3 and TRBJ2-1, with TRBD2 matching over 10 bases. Germline V gene lookup returns CDR1 MNHEY and CDR2 SVGEGT. V shed 0 bases and J 10 bases; nucleotides not matched to a gene: 6. The CDR3 is made up of 15 amino acids. The CDR3 is CASSYSASGSGEQFF. As DNA, the CDR3 is TGTGCCAGCAGTTACTCAGCTAGCGGGAGTGGGGAGCAGTTCTTC.